The 3 T cell receptor beta chains in this list originate from one sample, sequenced in a study of blood T cell repertoires in COVID-19. TCRdb's table, derived via immunoSEQ multiplex PCR, lists solely in-frame clones and lacks some. Of fewer than 50,000 clones listed, 90% were seen once; the top ten hold less than 30%. Sequencing was carried out using peripheral blood. Every receptor here comes from a man in his fifties or sixties with active or convalescent COVID-19.

This chain uses TRBV2 with TRBJ2-4; TRBD2 is a possible D gene (5 bases). Germline V lookup: CDR1 SNHLY, CDR2 FYNNEI. V gave up 2 bases and J gave up 1 base, with 12 bases separating them. The CDR3 extends over 16 amino acids. CDR3 residues: CASSESSLGAKNIQYF. CDR3 in DNA: TGTGCCAGCAGTGAATCTAGCCTCGGGGCCAAAAACATTCAGTACTTC.

The V gene is TRBV11-2, the J gene TRBJ2-5, with 12 bases fitting TRBD2. Germline CDR1 SGHAT, CDR2 FQNNGV. V shed 4 bases, J shed 5 bases, and the junction held 5 bases outside the gene matches. The CDR3 loop spans 15 amino acids. The CDR3 DNA reads TGTGCCAGCAGCTCCGGACTAGCGGGGCCGGAGACCCAGTACTTC. Its protein is CASSSGLAGPETQYF.

The V call is TRBV19, the J call TRBJ2-2; D gene unclear. Germline values: CDR1 LNHDA, CDR2 SQIVND (reference sequence). The CDR3 has 13 amino acids. With 7 bases removed from V and 6 bases from J, the gap between germline ends came to 12 bases. The CDR3 reads CASTLGAAGELFF. The DNA of the CDR3 is TGTGCCAGTACTCTAGGTGCGGCCGGGGAGCTGTTTTTT.